This T cell receptor beta chain was recorded in a study of technical replicates of blood from several donors (dated 2017 in TCRdb). As concerns this clone: Its antigen remains unidentified. No base-level quality is on record; no much larger clone is a single base apart.

Libraries were prepared through the immunoSEQ multiplex PCR assay. The source is immuneACCESS, and TCRdb retained only in-frame sequences with V and J called. Part of the clones is not carried over; for the studies checked, unresolved V genes explain less than half of this, and the remainder is unexplained. The sample data list roughly 100,000 clones, and approximately 96% of these were observed just once. The biggest ten clones account for 0.3% to 0.45% of the sample. There are 13 amino acids in the CDR3, from cysteine to phenylalanine inclusive. This entry keeps only the CDR3 DNA: 39 bases, framed from base 1. V lost 1 base and J lost 7 bases; the stretch between them is 11 bases long. CDR1 and CDR2, per the germline V gene (reference sequence), are GTSNPN and SVGIG.

The origin of this receptor is a human donor in good health. In this chain, TRBV30 is recombined with TRBJ1-5, with a weak D call of TRBD1 (6 bases match). Sequencing was performed on T cells isolated from PBMCs. Here is the DNA: TGTGCCTGGAGTGGGGACATCGGGCAGCCCCAGCATTTT. The translation is CAWSGDIGQPQHF.